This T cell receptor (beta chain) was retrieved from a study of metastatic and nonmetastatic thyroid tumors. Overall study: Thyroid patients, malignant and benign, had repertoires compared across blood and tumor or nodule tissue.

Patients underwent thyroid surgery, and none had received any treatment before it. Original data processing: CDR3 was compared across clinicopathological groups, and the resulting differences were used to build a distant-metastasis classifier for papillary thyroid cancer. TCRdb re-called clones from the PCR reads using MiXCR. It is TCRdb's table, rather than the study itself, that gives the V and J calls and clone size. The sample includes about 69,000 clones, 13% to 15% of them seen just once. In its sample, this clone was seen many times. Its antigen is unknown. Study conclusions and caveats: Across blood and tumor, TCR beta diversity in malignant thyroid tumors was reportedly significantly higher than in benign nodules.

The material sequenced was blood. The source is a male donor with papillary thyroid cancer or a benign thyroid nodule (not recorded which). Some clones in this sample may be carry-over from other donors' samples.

The CDR3 sequence is CATRDRTWGNTEAFF. In DNA form, the CDR3 reads TGTGCCACTCGGGACAGGACCTGGGGCAACACTGAAGCTTTCTTT. The rearrangement joins TRBV6-2 or TRBV6-3 to TRBJ1-1; 8 bases match TRBD1. In germline, CDR1 is MNHEY, CDR2 SVGEGT. After removal of 10 bases from V and 2 bases from J, the junction contained 12 bases not matched to a gene. The CDR3 runs 15 residues.